The sequence of this TCR beta chain was determined in a study of blood T cell repertoires in COVID-19. The overall study: Sites in the United States, Italy and Spain provided acute and convalescent COVID-19 samples. PBMCs, B-cell-depleted T cells, or T cells were the source of the cDNA or gDNA that made up the material.

As processed by the authors: The assay estimated nucleated cells by amplifying reference gene primers. Repertoires were generated with immunoSEQ multiplex PCR, while TCRdb's copy carries only in-frame clones and drops some. The D gene and trimming were derived from the DNA, and the V and J assignments and clone size from that table. The data hold some 80,000 clones, with roughly 91% observed a single time. The CDR3 loop spans 13 amino acids. V lost 4 bases and J lost 1, with 7 bases in between. Germline V gene lookup returns CDR1 KGHSH and CDR2 LQKENI. This TCR was recovered from a human donor in a cohort sampled during active COVID-19. V gene TRBV18 combines with J gene TRBJ1-1; no firm D call. The sample was peripheral blood. CDR3 DNA: TGTGCCAGCTCACAAGGGAGGAACACTGAAGCTTTCTTT. Residues: CASSQGRNTEAFF.